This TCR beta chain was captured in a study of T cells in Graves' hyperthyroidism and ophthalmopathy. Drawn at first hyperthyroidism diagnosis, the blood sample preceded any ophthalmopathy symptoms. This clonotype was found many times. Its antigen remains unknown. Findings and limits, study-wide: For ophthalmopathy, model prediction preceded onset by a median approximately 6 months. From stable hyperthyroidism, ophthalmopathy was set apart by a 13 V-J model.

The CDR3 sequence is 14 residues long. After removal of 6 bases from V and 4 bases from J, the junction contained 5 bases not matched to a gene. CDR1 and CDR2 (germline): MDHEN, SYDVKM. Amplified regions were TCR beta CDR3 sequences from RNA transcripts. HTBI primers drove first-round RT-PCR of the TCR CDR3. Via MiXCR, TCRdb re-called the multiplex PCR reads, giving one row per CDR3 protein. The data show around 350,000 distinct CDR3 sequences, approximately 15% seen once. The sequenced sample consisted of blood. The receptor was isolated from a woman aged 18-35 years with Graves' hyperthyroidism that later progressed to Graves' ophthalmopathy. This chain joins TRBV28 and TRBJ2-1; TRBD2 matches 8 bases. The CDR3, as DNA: TGTGCCAGCAGGAATAGCGGGACGTACAATGAGCAGTTCTTC. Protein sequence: CASRNSGTYNEQFF.